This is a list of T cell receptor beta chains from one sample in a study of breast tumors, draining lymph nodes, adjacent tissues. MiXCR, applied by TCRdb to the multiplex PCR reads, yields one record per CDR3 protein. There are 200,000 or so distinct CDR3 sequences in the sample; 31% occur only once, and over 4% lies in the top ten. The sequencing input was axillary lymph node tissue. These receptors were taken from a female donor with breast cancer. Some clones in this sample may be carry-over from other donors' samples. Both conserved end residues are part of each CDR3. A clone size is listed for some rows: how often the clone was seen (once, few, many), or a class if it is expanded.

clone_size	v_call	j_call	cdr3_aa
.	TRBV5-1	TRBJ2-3	CASRSAPGAGEGNTQYF
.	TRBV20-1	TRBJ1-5	CSARDPGQGAYEHF
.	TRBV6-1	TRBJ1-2	CASRSQGAF
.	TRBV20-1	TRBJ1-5	CSAPGTGDQPRHF
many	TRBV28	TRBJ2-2	CASSLNSGAGELFF
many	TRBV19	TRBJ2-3	CASSILPTDTQYF
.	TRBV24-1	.	CATSDPGTGNEVAFF
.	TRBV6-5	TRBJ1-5	CASRKGGATYSNQPQHF
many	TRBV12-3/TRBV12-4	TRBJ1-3	CASSLGQGKTGNTIYF
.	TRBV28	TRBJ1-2	CASSLTEGPFYGYTF
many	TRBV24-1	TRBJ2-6	CATSPGANVLTF
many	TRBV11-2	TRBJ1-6	CASSLRRGNSPLHF
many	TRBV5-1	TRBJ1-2	CASSLGVNRGVYGYTF
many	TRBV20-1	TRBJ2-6	CSARDGSGANVLTF
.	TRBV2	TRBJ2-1	CASSRSGGTDTQFF
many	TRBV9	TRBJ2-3	CASSPNVGRSTDTQYF
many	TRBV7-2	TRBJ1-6	CASSLGGYNSPLHF